The next 21 T cell receptor beta chains were all read from a single sample in a study of T cells in Graves' hyperthyroidism and ophthalmopathy. Amplified TCR beta CDR3 regions came from RNA transcripts. First-round RT-PCR with HTBI primers amplified the TCR CDR3 region. TCRdb re-analysed the multiplex PCR reads in MiXCR, keeping a single row per CDR3 protein. Of 350,000 or so distinct CDR3 sequences listed, approximately 18% are singletons. Sequenced: blood. Receptor source: a woman aged 30 to 39 with Graves' hyperthyroidism that later progressed to Graves' ophthalmopathy.

This clonotype was seen at least ten times. The gene calls are TRBV11-2 and TRBJ2-7, with D tentatively TRBD2 (5 bases). Trimming pared 1 base from V and 6 bases from J, leaving 13 bases between. The CDR3 spans 14 residues. Germline assignment: CDR1 SGHAT and CDR2 FQNNGV. The CDR3 spells CASSLGAASGEQYF. The CDR3 DNA reads TGTGCCAGCAGCTTAGGAGCGGCCTCCGGCGAGCAGTACTTC.

The chain employs TRBV4-2 and TRBJ2-2; D uncertain. The germline CDR1 and CDR2 sequences are LGHNA and YNFKEQ. V shed 0 bases and J shed 2 bases, with 7 bases lying between them. The CDR3 has 15 amino acids. Written as DNA, the CDR3 is TGTGCCAGCAGCCAAGATCTTTCCAACACCGGGGAGCTGTTTTTT. This sequence encodes CASSQDLSNTGELFF.

The chain combines TRBV9 with TRBJ2-2; TRBD2 matches 14 bases. This CDR3 comprises 18 residues. Germline trimming cut 0 bases from V and 0 bases from J; bases unmatched to any gene: 1. Germline V gene sequence: CDR1 SGDLS, CDR2 YYNGEE. CDR3 sequence (DNA): TGTGCCAGCAGCGTAGGACTAGCGGGAGGGCCGAACACCGGGGAGCTGTTTTTT. Residues: CASSVGLAGGPNTGELFF.

This clonotype came up many times. The V gene is TRBV7-9, the J gene TRBJ1-1; a weak D match, TRBD1 (5 bases). In germline, CDR1 is SEHNR, CDR2 FQNEAQ (reference sequence). V was trimmed by 2 bases and J by 0 bases, leaving 10 bases between them. The length of the CDR3 is 15 residues. The CDR3 nucleotides are TGTGCCAGCAGCTTACCCCTGGGGGTGAACACTGAAGCTTTCTTT. Its protein is CASSLPLGVNTEAFF.

In this sample, this clonotype turned up many times. The chain is built from TRBV19 and TRBJ2-7, with 7 bases aligning to TRBD1. This CDR3 spans 15 amino acids. From germline, CDR1 is LNHDA and CDR2 SQIVND (reference sequence). After removal of 5 bases from V and 3 bases from J, the junction contained 10 bases not matched to a gene. CDR3 coding DNA: TGTGCCAGTAGTCCCCGGACAGGCCGGCACTACGAGCAGTACTTC. Translation: CASSPRTGRHYEQYF.

This clonotype was counted ten times or more. The chain carries TRBV12-3 or TRBV12-4 and TRBJ2-3; TRBD1 agrees at 7 bases. V shed 5 bases, J shed 4 bases, and the junction held 9 bases outside the gene matches. The CDR3 spans 15 residues. The CDR3 bases are TGTGCCAGCAGTGGGAACAGGGGTGGGGCAGATACGCAGTATTTT. This gives the protein CASSGNRGGADTQYF.

This rearrangement joins TRBV30 to TRBJ2-3; TRBD2 matches 7 bases. The V and J ends lost 2 bases and 8 bases, in that order; junction bases with no gene match: 13. This CDR3 contains 15 residues. In germline, CDR1 is GTSNPN, CDR2 SVGIG (reference sequence). The CDR3 bases are TGTGCCTGGAGTCCCGGGGCTAGCGGATCATTTACGCAGTATTTT. Protein product: CAWSPGASGSFTQYF.

The chain uses TRBV28 and TRBJ1-2, with 7 bases identical to TRBD1. The CDR3 runs 13 residues. Germline V gene data show CDR1 as MDHEN and CDR2 as SYDVKM. V was pared by 5 bases and J by 8 bases, with 8 bases of the junction left unmatched. The DNA for the CDR3 is TGTGCCAGCAGTCCGGGACAGACGGGGGGCTACACCTTC. Translation: CASSPGQTGGYTF.

This clonotype was seen only a few times. This chain links TRBV4-1 with TRBJ2-7; 11 bases line up with TRBD1. The germline gives CDR1 MGHRA, CDR2 YSYEKL. This CDR3 has 14 residues. With V trimmed by 5 bases and J by 7 bases, 7 bases remained unmatched. The chain's CDR3 is CASSYGQGAQEQYF. The CDR3 nucleotides are TGCGCCAGCAGCTACGGACAGGGGGCGCAAGAGCAGTACTTC.

In its sample, this clonotype was seen many times. V is TRBV25-1 and J is TRBJ1-1, with unresolved D. V lost 0 bases to trimming and J lost 5 bases, with 7 bases between them. The CDR3 spans 13 residues. Germline V CDR1 and CDR2: MGHDK, SYGVNS. The CDR3 DNA reads as TGTGCCAGCAGTGAATATACCGTTACTGAAGCTTTCTTT. This codes for CASSEYTVTEAFF.

This clonotype appeared many times. V usage is TRBV6-2 or TRBV6-3 and J usage is TRBJ2-5; no reliable D call. This CDR3 spans 14 amino acids. Trimming took 9 bases from V and 5 from J, leaving 19 bases between them. Germline V gene sequence: CDR1 MNHEY, CDR2 SVGEGT. CDR3 coding DNA: TGTGCCAGTAGCCCGGGCTCAGTTTTTGAGACCCAGTACTTC. Translated, it gives CASSPGSVFETQYF.

Comment on this clonotype: Given a much more abundant clone one base away, this may be a read error. This chain connects TRBV28 to TRBJ2-5; TRBD2 matches at 10 bases. Germline assignment: CDR1 MDHEN and CDR2 SYDVKM. The V and J ends lost 2 bases and 7 bases, in that order; junction bases with no gene match: 7. This CDR3 is 15 amino acids long. The CDR3 coding sequence is TGTGCCAGCAGTTTAGGGCTAGCGGGAGTAGGGACCCAGTACTTC. Residues: CASSLGLAGVGTQYF.

About this clonotype itself: This sequence may be a read error, since a much larger clone differs from it by one base. This sequence joins TRBV20-1 and TRBJ2-1; perhaps D is TRBD1 or TRBD2 (5 bases each). The CDR3 length is 14 residues. CDR1 and CDR2 (germline): DFQATT, SNEGSKA (reference sequence). The CDR3 sequence is CSVRDLRDPNEQFF. The CDR3 coding sequence is TGCAGTGTTAGAGATCTTCGGGACCCAAATGAGCAGTTCTTC.

This clonotype was seen only a few times. The CDR3 protein is CASSQVGRPIEAFF. DNA for the CDR3: TGCGCCAGCAGCCAAGTCGGCAGGCCCATTGAAGCTTTCTTT. This chain links TRBV4-1 with TRBJ1-1, with no clear D. Looked up from germline, CDR1 is MGHRA and CDR2 is YSYEKL. There are 14 residues in the CDR3. V lost 1 base to trimming and J lost 7 bases, with 13 bases between them.

Details on this clonotype: The DNA is left out, because the CDR3 cannot be placed on it with certainty; the CDR3 is given as TCRdb lists it. The chain carries TRBV5-1 and TRBJ1-1; TRBD1 is the table's D call, not checked against the DNA. The germline gives CDR1 SGHRS, CDR2 YFSETQ. From its first to its last residue, the CDR3 has 19 amino acids. The CDR3 reads CASSFYICSAKDSFWEAFF.

This clonotype was seen repeatedly, ten times or more. The chain recombines TRBV28 with TRBJ1-6; D gene uncertain. V dropped 1 base and J dropped 9 bases, with 10 bases sitting between them. The CDR3 extends over 14 amino acids. The germline CDR1 and CDR2 sequences are MDHEN and SYDVKM. The CDR3 region has the DNA TGTGCCAGCAGTTTATCCCTACTTGGTTCACCCCTCCACTTT. This translates into CASSLSLLGSPLHF.

This chain uses TRBV5-1 with TRBJ2-5; 12 bases are a match to TRBD2. The V and J ends lost 1 base and 5 bases, in that order; junction bases with no gene match: 18. The CDR3 contains 20 residues. Looked up from germline, CDR1 is SGHRS and CDR2 is YFSETQ. The CDR3 nucleotides are TGCGCCAGCAGCTTGAGTATCGATCTAGCGGGAGGGCCGGAGGAGGAGACCCAGTACTTC. Its protein product is CASSLSIDLAGGPEEETQYF. Supplemented by reference TRBV5-1 and TRBJ2-5, the full variable domain reads KAGVTQTPRYLIKTRGQQVTLSCSPISGHRSVSWYQQTPGQGLQFLFEYFSETQRNKGNFPGRFSGRQFSNSRSEMNVSTLELGDSALYLCASSLSIDLAGGPEEETQYFGPGTRLLVL.

This clonotype has ten or more counts. V gene TRBV6-2 or TRBV6-3 combines with J gene TRBJ2-7, with 9 bases matching TRBD2. Germline CDR1 MNHEY, CDR2 SVGEGT. The CDR3 has 18 amino acids. With 5 bases clipped from V and 7 bases from J, the junction kept 21 bases outside the gene matches. CDR3 amino acids: CASSPLGVAGVLRGEQYF. CDR3 nucleotides: TGTGCCAGCAGTCCCTTAGGGGTAGCGGGAGTCTTGCGGGGAGAGCAGTACTTC.

This clonotype has just a few counts. The V and J genes are TRBV7-8 and TRBJ2-2; tentative D call: TRBD1 (6 bases). The CDR3 runs 17 residues. Trimming left V 4 bases short and J 0 bases short, with 15 bases between. CDR1 is SGHVS, CDR2 FQNEAQ, per germline. The CDR3 protein is CASSYSRGFANTGELFF. The CDR3 DNA follows: TGTGCCAGCAGCTATAGCAGGGGATTCGCGAACACCGGGGAGCTGTTTTTT.

The chain links TRBV6-5 to TRBJ2-4, with D unclear. Germline assignment: CDR1 MNHEY and CDR2 SVGAGI. Trimming removed 0 bases at V and 6 bases at J, with 6 bases between. The CDR3 totals 13 residues. The CDR3 region is CASSYSSGNIQYF. The CDR3, as DNA: TGTGCCAGCAGTTACTCGTCCGGAAACATTCAGTACTTC.

V usage is TRBV19 and J usage is TRBJ1-1, with 9 bases that match TRBD1. The CDR3 is 13 residues long. CDR1 is LNHDA and CDR2 is SQIVND in the germline V gene (reference sequence). V shed 7 bases, J shed 9 bases, and the junction held 9 bases outside the gene matches. The CDR3 protein is CASNVRDRDQAFF. Here the CDR3 DNA reads TGTGCCAGTAATGTCCGGGACAGGGATCAAGCTTTCTTT.